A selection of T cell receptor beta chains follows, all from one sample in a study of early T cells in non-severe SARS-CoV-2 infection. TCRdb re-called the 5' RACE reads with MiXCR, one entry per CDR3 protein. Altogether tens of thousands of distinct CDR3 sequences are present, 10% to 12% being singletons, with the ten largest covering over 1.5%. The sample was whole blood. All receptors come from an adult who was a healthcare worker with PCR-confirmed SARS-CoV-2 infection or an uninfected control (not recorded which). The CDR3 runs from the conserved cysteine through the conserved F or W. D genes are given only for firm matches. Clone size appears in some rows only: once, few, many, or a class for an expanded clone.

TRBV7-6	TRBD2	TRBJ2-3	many	CASSRGGGVSDTQYF	TGTGCCAGCAGTCGTGGCGGGGGGGTTTCAGATACGCAGTATTTT
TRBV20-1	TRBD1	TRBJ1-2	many	CSARQGANYGYTF	TGCAGTGCTAGACAGGGGGCTAACTATGGCTACACCTTC
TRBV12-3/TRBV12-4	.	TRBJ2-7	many	CASSLVGREQYF	TGTGCCAGCAGTTTGGTCGGACGCGAGCAGTACTTC
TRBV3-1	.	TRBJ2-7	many	CASSQVDGYEQYF	TGTGCCAGCAGCCAAGTAGACGGCTACGAGCAGTACTTC
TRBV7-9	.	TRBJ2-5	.	CASSSRATRTQYF	TGTGCCAGCAGCTCCCGAGCTACGCGGACCCAGTACTTC
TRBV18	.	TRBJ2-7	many	CASSPTGEGEQYF	TGTGCCAGCTCACCGACAGGGGAGGGCGAGCAGTACTTC
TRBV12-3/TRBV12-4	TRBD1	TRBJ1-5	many	CASGKRTGLGQPQHF	TGTGCCAGCGGAAAAAGGACAGGGTTAGGTCAGCCCCAGCATTTT
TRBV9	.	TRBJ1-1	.	CASSNRENTEAFF	TGTGCCAGCAGCAACAGGGAGAACACTGAAGCTTTCTTT
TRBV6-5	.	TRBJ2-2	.	CASSYFRGTGELFF	TGTGCCAGCAGTTACTTCAGGGGTACCGGGGAGCTGTTTTTT
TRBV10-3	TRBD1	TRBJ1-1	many	CAITLDRATEAFF	TGTGCCATCACCCTGGACAGGGCCACTGAAGCTTTCTTT
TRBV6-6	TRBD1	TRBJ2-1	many	CASTGQAPYNEQFF	TGTGCCAGCACGGGACAGGCCCCCTACAATGAGCAGTTCTTC
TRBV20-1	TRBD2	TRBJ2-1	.	CSAIALMGGSSYNEQFF	TGCAGTGCTATTGCTCTGATGGGGGGGAGCTCCTACAATGAGCAGTTCTTC
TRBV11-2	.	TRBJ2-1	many	CASSSGKSSYNEQFF	TGTGCCAGCAGCTCCGGGAAGAGCTCCTACAATGAGCAGTTCTTC
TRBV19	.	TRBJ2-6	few	CATEIRRLSSGANVLTF	TGTGCCACCGAAATCCGGCGTTTAAGCTCTGGGGCCAACGTCCTGACTTTC
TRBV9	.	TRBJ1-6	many	CASSVGGNFIGVNSPLHF	TGTGCCAGCAGCGTGGGGGGTAATTTCATAGGAGTCAATTCACCCCTCCACTTT
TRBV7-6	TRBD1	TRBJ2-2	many	CASSSGRTGSNTGELFF	TGTGCCAGCAGCTCCGGCCGGACAGGGTCGAACACCGGGGAGCTGTTTTTT
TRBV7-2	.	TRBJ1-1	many	CASSLVRVDTEAFF	TGTGCCAGCAGCTTGGTCAGGGTTGACACTGAAGCTTTCTTT
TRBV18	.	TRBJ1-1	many	CASSPRSGRALNTEAFF	TGTGCCAGCTCCCCGAGGAGCGGCAGGGCCTTGAACACTGAAGCTTTCTTT
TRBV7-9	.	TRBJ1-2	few	CASSPLGTAGYGYTF	TGTGCCAGCAGCCCTTTAGGTACAGCCGGCTATGGCTACACCTTC
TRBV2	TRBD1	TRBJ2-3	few	CASSVETGATDTQYF	TGTGCCAGCAGTGTAGAGACAGGGGCCACAGATACGCAGTATTTT
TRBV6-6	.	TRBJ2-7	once	CASSYAGRTYEQYF	TGTGCCAGCAGTTACGCCGGACGTACCTACGAGCAGTACTTC
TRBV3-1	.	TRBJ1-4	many	CASSQVSGTANEKLFF	TGTGCCAGCAGCCAAGTCTCCGGGACGGCGAATGAAAAACTTTTTTTT
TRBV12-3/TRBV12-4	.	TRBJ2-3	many	CASSSPGVYTDTQYF	TGTGCCAGCAGTTCCCCAGGGGTGTACACAGATACGCAGTATTTT
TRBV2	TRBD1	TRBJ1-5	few	CASTRRGDRDSNQPQHF	TGTGCCAGCACCAGAAGGGGGGACAGGGATAGCAATCAGCCCCAGCATTTT
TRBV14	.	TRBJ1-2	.	CASSPTRSYGYTF	TGTGCCAGCAGCCCGACACGCTCCTATGGCTACACCTTC
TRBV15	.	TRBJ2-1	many	CATREVSGYFGEQFF	TGTGCCACCAGGGAGGTCAGCGGGTATTTTGGTGAGCAGTTCTTC
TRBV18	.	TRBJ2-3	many	CASSPPVSTDTQYF	TGTGCCAGCTCACCACCTGTCAGCACAGATACGCAGTATTTT
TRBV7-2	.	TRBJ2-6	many	CASSLAGPSGANVLTF	TGTGCCAGCAGCTTAGCGGGACCCTCTGGGGCCAACGTCCTGACTTTC
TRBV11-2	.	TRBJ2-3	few	CASGRSWDTQYF	TGTGCCAGCGGGAGGTCCTGGGATACGCAGTATTTT
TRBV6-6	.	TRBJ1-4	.	CASLRQAGELFF	TGTGCCAGCTTGAGACAGGCGGGGGAACTGTTTTTT
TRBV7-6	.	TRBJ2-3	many	CASSLGRAGTDTQYF	TGTGCCAGCAGCTTAGGGCGCGCCGGCACAGATACGCAGTATTTT
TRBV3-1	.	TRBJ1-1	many	CASRQSNTEAFF	TGTGCCAGCCGACAGTCGAACACTGAAGCTTTCTTT
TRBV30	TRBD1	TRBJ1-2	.	CAWSPQGKDYGYTF	TGTGCCTGGAGTCCACAGGGGAAGGACTATGGCTACACCTTC
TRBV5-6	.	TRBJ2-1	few	CASSLHFLSRDEQFF	TGTGCCAGCAGCTTGCACTTCCTAAGTAGGGATGAGCAGTTCTTC
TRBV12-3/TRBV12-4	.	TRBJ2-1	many	CASSLDGGHNEQFF	TGTGCCAGCAGTTTAGACGGCGGGCACAATGAGCAGTTCTTC
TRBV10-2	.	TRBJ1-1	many	CASSRVEGGETEAFF	TGCGCCAGCAGTCGAGTAGAGGGGGGAGAGACTGAAGCTTTCTTT
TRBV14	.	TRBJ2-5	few	CASSQEYGGRVAETQYF	TGTGCCAGCAGCCAAGAGTACGGGGGACGGGTAGCAGAGACCCAGTACTTC
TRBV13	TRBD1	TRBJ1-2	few	CASSPGTGDYGYTF	TGTGCCAGCAGCCCCGGGACAGGGGACTATGGCTACACCTTC
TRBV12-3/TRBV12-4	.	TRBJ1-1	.	CASTHSLLRAEAFF	TGTGCCAGCACCCATTCCCTTTTGAGGGCTGAAGCTTTCTTT
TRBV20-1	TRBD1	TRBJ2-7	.	CSAPLGQGRYEQYF	TGCAGTGCCCCATTGGGACAGGGGCGCTACGAGCAGTACTTC
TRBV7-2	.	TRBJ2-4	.	CASSLDPALAGNIQYF	TGTGCCAGCAGCTTAGATCCAGCCCTGGCGGGAAACATTCAGTACTTC
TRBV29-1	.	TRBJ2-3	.	CSLRSGTKRTDTQYF	TGCAGCCTTCGTTCCGGGACCAAGAGGACAGATACGCAGTATTTT
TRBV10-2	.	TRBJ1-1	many	CASSYQGNTEAFF	TGCGCCAGCAGTTACCAGGGGAACACTGAAGCTTTCTTT
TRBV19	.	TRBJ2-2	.	CASSILRLNTGELFF	TGTGCCAGTAGTATCCTCAGACTGAACACCGGGGAGCTGTTTTTT
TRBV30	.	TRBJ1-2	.	CVYNRVGDYGYTF	TGTGTCTACAACAGGGTCGGGGACTATGGCTACACCTTC
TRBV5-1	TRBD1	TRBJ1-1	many	CASRMTGGGGEAFF	TGCGCCAGCAGGATGACAGGGGGCGGAGGTGAAGCTTTCTTT
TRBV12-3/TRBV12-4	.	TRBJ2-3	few	CASSLDHATDTQYF	TGTGCCAGCAGTTTAGATCACGCCACAGATACGCAGTATTTT
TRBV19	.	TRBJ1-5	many	CASSSYRDQPQHF	TGTGCCAGTAGTTCGTACAGGGATCAGCCCCAGCATTTT
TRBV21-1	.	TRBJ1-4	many	CASSKCDRGEKLFF	TGTGCCAGCAGCAAATGCGACAGGGGAGAAAAACTGTTTTTT
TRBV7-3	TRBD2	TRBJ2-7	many	CASSLELAVSYEQYF	TGTGCCAGCAGCTTAGAACTAGCGGTCTCCTACGAGCAGTACTTC
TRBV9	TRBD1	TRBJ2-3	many	CASSVEGGPDTQYF	TGTGCCAGCAGCGTAGAAGGGGGCCCCGATACGCAGTATTTT
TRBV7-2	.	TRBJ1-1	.	CASSLRRSGLNTEAFF	TGTGCCAGCAGCTTAAGACGGAGTGGGCTGAACACTGAAGCTTTCTTT
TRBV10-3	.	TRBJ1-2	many	CAIRETGLYGYTF	TGTGCCATCAGGGAAACAGGGTTATATGGCTACACCTTC
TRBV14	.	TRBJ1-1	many	CASSQWGTLPDTEAFF	TGTGCCAGCAGCCAGTGGGGTACCCTCCCGGACACTGAAGCTTTCTTT